The entry below gives a single T cell receptor (beta chain) sequence along with its context. Its antigen specificity is not known. No clone much larger than this one lies a single base away; base qualities are absent. As encoded in the germline V gene (reference sequence), CDR1 is PRHDT while CDR2 is FYEKMQ. For this chain, trimming is 1 base at the V end and 6 bases at the J end, and the number of junction bases without a gene match is 6. Spanning cysteine to phenylalanine, the CDR3 consists of 15 amino acids. The sequence is cut down to CDR3 DNA, 45 bases in frame from base 1. The data originate from a study of response to subunit inactivated influenza vaccine (dated by TCRdb to 2016 to 2019). With respect to the entire study: To follow how T cells responded to a trivalent subunit inactivated influenza vaccine, the researchers relied on deep quantitative profiling of the T cell receptor repertoire. What the work shows at the level of the full study, not this receptor alone: It was suggested by the authors that each seasonal influenza vaccination may recruit only a limited number of new T cells.

The library was generated by RT-PCR. Sequenced using an Illumina HiSeq 2500. The raw public data were reprocessed by TCRdb itself: fastp quality trimming at Q25, MiXCR clonotype calling, in-frame beta chains only. Rows merge per CDR3 protein into single entries with the most common DNA and genes. In all, the sample holds about half a million distinct CDR3 sequences, and 9.5% to 12% of those were seen once. In total, the top ten clones hold over 9.5% of the sample. In the paper's terms, the time point label means: approximately 47 days after influenza vaccine administration. The chain is made from TRBV13 and TRBJ2-7, with TRBD2 identical over 10 junction bases. This sample comprised PBMCs from blood, obtained roughly 48 days after vaccination. The source of this sequence is a man aged 50 to 60 who received an inactivated influenza vaccine. Donor details come from another sample of the same person, matched by shared clones. The CDR3 loop reads CASSLEREGDFEQYF. The sequenced DNA is TGTGCCAGCAGCTTAGAGCGGGAGGGTGATTTCGAGCAGTACTTC.